This T cell receptor beta chain was documented in a study of T cell responses to AZD1222 COVID-19 vaccine (dated by TCRdb to the early 2020s). Regarding the research as a whole: Because spike-specific TCR depth and breadth did not differ between the two schedules, AZD1222 recipients who got a second dose at roughly 4 weeks were pooled with those who got a second dose at roughly 12 weeks. A total of under 250 trial participants underwent TCR sequencing, of whom 200 to 220 had received two doses of AZD1222 and about 26 had received two doses of the MenACWY control vaccine. Trial participants were enrolled by age into subgroups of 18-55, 56-69 and 70-plus years, and about 150, 27 and 61 TCR-sequenced participants, respectively, were included in these subgroups.

To note about this clone: The antigen it recognizes is unknown. There are no base qualities to consult, and no much larger clone falls within one base.

The CDR3 regions of human TCRbeta chains were analyzed by immunosequencing. On the authors' methods: Repertoire TCRs were matched against a reference library of SARS-CoV-2-specific TCRs generated with the MIRA antigen-specificity platform. Breadth meant the fraction of unique TCRs that were SARS-CoV-2-associated, whereas depth meant the fraction of total T cells that were SARS-CoV-2-associated. Each spike-specific TCR was assigned to its reactive spike region and to a CD4 or CD8 class using the MIRA data. Log10-transformed breadth and depth values were compared by one-way ANOVA with Sidak's multiple comparisons tests. What TCRdb holds here is the immuneACCESS table cut down to in-frame rearrangements. Part of the clones is not present; checked against another copy, under half of the missing clones reflect an unresolved V gene, and the others are unexplained. The V and J calls and clone size are taken from that table; D and trimming were inferred from the DNA. Across this sample there are 95,000 to 150,000 clones, with 92% seen only once. Of the sample, 11% to 15% falls within the top ten clones.

V sheds 0 bases and J sheds 10 bases, leaving 12 bases between their ends. Reading the germline V gene gives CDR1 MNHNS and CDR2 SASEGT. Reading from cysteine to phenylalanine, the CDR3 counts 13 amino acids. Left in the record is the CDR3 DNA by itself, 39 bases read in frame from the first base. Taken with the paper, the label for time point translates to: baseline before first vaccination. The vaccinee samples were drawn from two UK trials, COV001 and COV002, one of which was a single-blind randomized controlled phase 2/3 trial testing AZD1222 (ChAdOx1 nCoV-19) in healthy adults. For TCRbeta chain sequencing, PBMC samples were collected from trial participants at day 0 and at day 28 after the second dose. On the study overall, not on this receptor specifically: Because no day 14 peak-response samples were available, repertoires were characterized only after the peak T cell response. The 56-69-year group was small, and its depth increase did not reach significance, likely because of low power. Most participants were white British and females outnumbered males, and the authors suggested that clonal diversity may have been underestimated. Reportedly, almost half of the unique spike-specific TCRs recognized epitopes lying outside the regions that are mutated in the B.1.351 and B.1.1.7 variants. Conclusions about previously exposed vaccinees are limited, since just a handful of AZD1222 recipients were seropositive for SARS-CoV-2 at baseline. After two AZD1222 doses, spike-specific TCR breadth and depth were significantly higher than at day 0 and than in MenACWY recipients. CD4 TCRs associated with the vaccine covered the entire spike protein, and the dominant responses were in regions 160-218 and 743-854.

The material sequenced was peripheral blood, taken on day 0 of AZD1222 vaccination. The sequence is built from TRBV6-1 and TRBJ1-1, with an unclear D gene assignment. The TCR comes from an adult in good health. The bases read TGTGCCAGCAGTGAAGCCGGAAGGGCGGGAGCTTTCTTT. It is translated as CASSEAGRAGAFF.